Detailed here is one T cell receptor (beta chain). This sample was included in a study of blood T cell repertoires in COVID-19. Generated by immunoSEQ multiplex PCR, the TCRdb table keeps only in-frame clones and is missing some. The sample has about 110,000 clones; 70% to 80% are singletons. The source material was peripheral blood. This TCR derives from an elderly man with COVID-19, enrolled during active disease.

The CDR3 spells CAISTGNGGNTGELFF. Here the CDR3 DNA reads TGTGCCATCAGTACTGGGAACGGGGGAAACACCGGGGAGCTGTTTTTT. J is TRBJ2-2 and V is TRBV10-3, with D tentatively TRBD2 (6 bases). This CDR3 region has 16 residues. CDR1 ENHRY and CDR2 SYGVKD come from the germline V gene. Trimming took off 5 bases at V and 2 bases at J, with 15 bases between the two ends.